The 32 T cell receptor beta chains presented below share a single source sample, sequenced in a study of blood T cell repertoires in COVID-19. Sequenced by immunoSEQ multiplex PCR; TCRdb stores in-frame clones only, minus some. The sample consists of some 200,000 clones, roughly 80% of them appearing once. The material sequenced was peripheral blood. All receptors come from a woman aged 70 to 79 with COVID-19, enrolled during active disease.

The V and J genes are TRBV9 and TRBJ1-2; 11 bases agree with TRBD1. CDR1 is SGDLS and CDR2 is YYNGEE in the germline V gene. The trim removed 3 bases at V and 8 bases at J, leaving 6 bases unmatched. This CDR3 comprises 14 residues. In DNA form, the CDR3 reads TGTGCCAGCAGCGCGGGACAGGGGGTAAGCGGCTACACCTTC. Translation gives CASSAGQGVSGYTF.

V gene TRBV24-1 combines with J gene TRBJ1-1; maybe TRBD1 (6 bases). The CDR3 runs 13 residues. Germline values: CDR1 KGHDR, CDR2 SFDVKD. V gave up 5 bases and J gave up 2 bases, with 8 bases separating them. The CDR3 sequence: CATSVRGNTEAFF. DNA of the CDR3: TGTGCCACCAGTGTCAGGGGCAACACTGAAGCTTTCTTT.

This clone was detected once. J is TRBJ2-7 and V is TRBV5-1, with 9 nucleotides matching TRBD1. The germline V gene encodes CDR1 SGHRS and CDR2 YFSETQ. This CDR3 spans 14 amino acids. The trim removed 0 bases at V and 6 bases at J, leaving 4 bases unmatched. The CDR3 sequence is CASSLAGTGIEQYF. In DNA form, the CDR3 reads TGCGCCAGCAGCTTGGCCGGGACAGGGATCGAGCAGTACTTC.

J is TRBJ2-7 and V is TRBV6-5, with D perhaps TRBD2 (6 bases). Germline V CDR1 and CDR2: MNHEY, SVGAGI. This CDR3 is 12 amino acids long. The ends were cut back, 5 bases at V and 1 base at J, with 6 bases in the middle. The CDR3 DNA sequence: TGTGCCAGCAGTCGGGGGTCCTACGAGCAGTACGTC. It yields the protein CASSRGSYEQYV.

In the case of this clone: Other DNA sequences in this specimen translate into the identical CDR3. The V and J genes are TRBV2 and TRBJ2-7; TRBD2 is a possible D gene (6 bases). The V gene lost 3 bases and the J gene lost 4 bases, with 7 bases spanning the gap. The CDR3 length is 12 residues. CDR1 and CDR2 (germline): SNHLY, FYNNEI. CDR3 region: CASSEAGYEQYV. The CDR3 DNA is TGTGCCAGCAGTGAGGCGGGATACGAGCAGTACGTC.

The chain has TRBV21-1 and TRBJ2-3; TRBD2 is taken as the D call from the table, unchecked against the DNA. TRBV21-1 is labeled a pseudogene. The CDR3 consists of 12 residues. The CDR3 spells CASSKAEDTQYF. The CDR3 region has the DNA TGTGCCAGCAGCAAAGCCGAGGATACGCAGTATTTT.

This chain links TRBV5-5 with TRBJ2-3; D is unresolved. Trimming took 1 base from V and 0 from J, leaving 9 bases between them. Germline CDR1 reads SGHKS; CDR2 reads YYEKEE (reference sequence). The CDR3 runs 15 residues. CDR3 region: CASSLYARSTDTQYF. CDR3 bases: TGTGCCAGCAGCTTGTATGCCAGGAGCACAGATACGCAGTATTTT.

Ten or more counts support this clone. This sequence joins TRBV3-1 (or the pseudogene TRBV3-2) and TRBJ1-2; TRBD1 agrees at 8 bases. V lost 5 bases, J lost 5 bases, and 4 bases stayed unmatched. The germline CDR1 and CDR2 sequences are LGHDT and YNNKEL (reference sequence). This CDR3 has 13 amino acids. CDR3 region: CASSYDRGYGYTF. CDR3 coding DNA: TGTGCCAGCAGCTACGACAGGGGATATGGCTACACCTTC.

The chain couples TRBV18 to TRBJ2-7; weak D call: TRBD1 (5 bases). The CDR3 runs 14 residues. Between the trimmed V and J ends, which lost 4 bases and 2 bases, there was a span of 12 bases. Germline V gives CDR1 KGHSH, CDR2 LQKENI. CDR3 region: CASSLYKGPYEQYF. DNA for the CDR3: TGTGCCAGCTCACTATATAAGGGGCCCTACGAGCAGTACTTC.

The V call is TRBV6-5, the J call TRBJ2-1; D remains ambiguous. Germline V gene data show CDR1 as MNHEY and CDR2 as SVGAGI. The CDR3 sequence is 15 residues long. V lost 0 bases and J lost 0, with 6 bases in between. The CDR3 DNA is TGTGCCAGCAGTTACTCGCGGAGCTCCTACAATGAGCAGTTCTTC. It yields the protein CASSYSRSSYNEQFF.

Turning to this clone: In the same sample, other DNA sequences code for this CDR3. This chain uses TRBV6-6 with TRBJ1-1, with a weak D call TRBD1 (5 bases). V was clipped by 4 bases and J by 2 bases, with 8 bases between them. Germline V CDR1 and CDR2: MNHNY, SVGAGI (reference sequence). CDR3 size: 13 residues. CDR3: CASSSQGNTEAFF. In DNA, the CDR3 is TGTGCCAGCAGTTCTCAGGGAAACACTGAAGCTTTCTTT.

The chain employs TRBV27 and TRBJ1-2; D is possibly TRBD1 (6 bases). The V and J ends lost 5 bases and 0 bases respectively, with 13 bases between them. CDR1 is MNHEY and CDR2 is SMNVEV in the germline V gene (reference sequence). This CDR3 is 15 amino acids long. CDR3 DNA: TGTGCCAGCAGTCCGACAGGCCTAGCTAACTATGGCTACACCTTC. Encoded protein: CASSPTGLANYGYTF.

This CDR3 is CASSPSGGLTNIQYF. The CDR3 DNA is TGTGCCAGCAGCCCGTCGGGGGGCCTCACAAACATTCAGTACTTC. This sequence joins TRBV9 and TRBJ2-4; D is possibly TRBD2 (7 bases). Trimming took off 4 bases at V and 6 bases at J, with 17 bases between the two ends. CDR1 and CDR2 (germline): SGDLS, YYNGEE. CDR3 length equals 15 residues. Variable domain in full (rest from reference TRBV9 and TRBJ2-4): DSGVTQTPKHLITATGQRVTLRCSPRSGDLSVYWYQQSLDQGLQFLIQYYNGEERAKGNILERFSAQQFPDLHSELNLSSLELGDSALYFCASSPSGGLTNIQYFGAGTRLSVL.

The V and J genes are TRBV7-8 and TRBJ1-2, with 10 bases matching TRBD1. The CDR3 consists of 16 residues. Germline-derived CDR1 and CDR2 are SGHVS and FQNEAQ. V was clipped by 5 bases and J by 4 bases; unmatched bases: 10. Here the CDR3 DNA reads TGTGCCAGCAGCGCCACGGGGGGACAGGGGCGCTATGGCTACACCTTC. Residues: CASSATGGQGRYGYTF. Drawing the rest from reference TRBV7-8 and TRBJ1-2, the complete variable domain is GAGVSQSPRYKVAKRGQDVALRCDPISGHVSLFWYQQALGQGPEFLTYFQNEAQLDKSGLPSDRFFAERPEGSVSTLKIQRTQQEDSAVYLCASSATGGQGRYGYTFGSGTRLTVV.

The chain is built from TRBV6-6 and TRBJ1-6, with D uncertain. Per the germline V gene, CDR1 is MNHNY and CDR2 is SVGAGI (reference sequence). This CDR3 has 15 amino acids. V gave up 2 bases and J gave up 8 bases, with 13 bases separating them. This chain's CDR3 is CASSYEMAGDSPLHF. The CDR3 DNA reads as TGTGCCAGCAGTTACGAGATGGCAGGTGATTCACCCCTCCACTTT.

This chain uses TRBV12-3 or TRBV12-4 with TRBJ1-1; 9 nucleotides line up with TRBD1. V shed 3 bases, J shed 7 bases, and the junction held 3 bases outside the gene matches. The CDR3 totals 13 residues. CDR3 region: CASSFGTGIEAFF. The CDR3 DNA reads TGTGCCAGCAGTTTTGGGACAGGGATTGAAGCTTTCTTT.

The chain uses TRBV20-1 and TRBJ2-2, with 8 bases identical to TRBD1. From germline, CDR1 is DFQATT and CDR2 SNEGSKA (reference sequence). The junction had 10 bases not matched to a gene; V was cut back by 3 bases and J by 4 bases. This CDR3 spans 16 amino acids. CDR3 sequence: CSASDRGSGGTGELFF. CDR3 nucleotides: TGCAGTGCTAGTGACAGGGGATCGGGTGGCACCGGGGAGCTGTTTTTT.

CDR3 loop: CASSSGGLRETQYF. The CDR3 DNA reads TGTGCCAGCAGCTCCGGGGGTCTTAGGGAGACCCAGTACTTC. This rearrangement joins TRBV7-2 to TRBJ2-5; D possibly corresponds to TRBD2 (6 bases). V was pared by 4 bases and J by 5 bases, with 14 bases between. This CDR3 comprises 14 residues. Per the germline V gene, CDR1 is SGHTA and CDR2 is FQGNSA.

This clone was seen only once. The V gene is TRBV19, the J gene TRBJ1-1; D remains ambiguous. Germline CDR1 is LNHDA and CDR2 is SQIVND (reference sequence). Trimming left V 1 base short and J 1 base short, with 7 bases between. CDR3 length: 14 residues. As DNA, the CDR3 is TGTGCCAGTAGTATAGGAGGGAGGAACACTGAAGCTTTCTTT. Its protein is CASSIGGRNTEAFF.

The chain joins TRBV27 to TRBJ2-7; D remains unclear. The CDR3 totals 13 residues. Trimming took 3 bases from V and 4 from J, leaving 10 bases between them. Germline V gives CDR1 MNHEY, CDR2 SMNVEV (reference sequence). The DNA for the CDR3 is TGTGCCAGCAGTTTCGGTCCTAGGTACGAGCAGTACTTC. Its protein is CASSFGPRYEQYF.

This clone was seen only once. The CDR3 loop is CASSLRHTDSGNTIYF. CDR3 DNA sequence: TGCGCCAGCAGCCTGAGACACACGGACTCTGGAAACACCATATATTTT. The chain links TRBV4-1 to TRBJ1-3, with D uncertain. This CDR3 region has 16 residues. Germline V lookup: CDR1 MGHRA, CDR2 YSYEKL. Trimming stripped 4 bases from V and 0 bases from J, with 13 bases between.

A few counts support this clone. The V gene is TRBV4-1, the J gene TRBJ1-6, with 7 bases identical to TRBD1. This CDR3 contains 14 residues. The V and J ends lost 3 bases and 7 bases, in that order; junction bases with no gene match: 3. Per germline, CDR1 MGHRA and CDR2 YSYEKL. Here the CDR3 DNA reads TGCGCCAGCAGCCAGGGACAGCAAAATTCACCCCTCCACTTT. Protein product: CASSQGQQNSPLHF.

V usage is TRBV5-4 and J usage is TRBJ1-2; the D gene is possibly TRBD1 (5 bases). Germline CDR1 SGHNT, CDR2 YYREEE (reference sequence). The CDR3 totals 14 residues. The V end lost 6 bases, the J end lost 0 bases, and 12 bases lay between the germline ends. CDR3 sequence: CASKQGGTNYGYTF. The DNA for the CDR3 is TGTGCCAGCAAGCAGGGTGGGACTAACTATGGCTACACCTTC.

The chain uses TRBV20-1 and TRBJ2-7; 7 bases are a match to TRBD1. This CDR3 has 13 amino acids. V dropped 6 bases and J dropped 6; count of bases not matched to a gene: 11. From germline, CDR1 is DFQATT and CDR2 SNEGSKA (reference sequence). CDR3 nucleotide sequence: TGCAGTGCGAGTCACGGACAGGCCCTCGAGCAGTACGTC. This codes for CSASHGQALEQYV.

The genes are TRBV20-1 and TRBJ1-1, with no clear D. Germline CDR1 DFQATT, CDR2 SNEGSKA (reference sequence). The CDR3 extends over 8 amino acids. The CDR3 sequence: CTLTEAFF. DNA for the CDR3: TGCACTCTCACTGAAGCTTTCTTT.

The J gene is TRBJ2-3, the V gene TRBV29-1, with D maybe TRBD2 (5 bases). The CDR3 totals 14 residues. Germline V gene sequence: CDR1 SQVTM, CDR2 ANQGSEA. V lost 5 bases to trimming and J lost 6 bases, with 18 bases between them. The CDR3 is CSVSPSPVGDTQYF. In DNA form, the CDR3 reads TGCAGCGTTTCACCTAGCCCCGTCGGGGATACGCAGTATTTT.

The V and J genes are TRBV28 and TRBJ1-2; 8 positions match TRBD1. Germline CDR1 reads MDHEN; CDR2 reads SYDVKM. The V segment lost 5 bases and the J segment 5 bases; nucleotides outside the gene matches: 7. CDR3 length: 14 residues. The chain's CDR3 is CASSPRTGRYGYTF. The CDR3, as DNA: TGTGCCAGCAGTCCCCGGACAGGGCGTTATGGCTACACCTTC.

V is TRBV3-1 (or the pseudogene TRBV3-2) and J is TRBJ1-1; D uncertain. Germline V gene sequence: CDR1 LGHDT, CDR2 YNNKEL (reference sequence). This CDR3 contains 15 residues. The V and J ends lost 0 bases and 0 bases respectively, with 8 bases between them. This CDR3 is CASSQEGDMNTEAFF. In nucleotides, the CDR3 is TGTGCCAGCAGCCAAGAGGGAGACATGAACACTGAAGCTTTCTTT.

The chain combines TRBV4-1 with TRBJ1-3; D gene unclear. Trimming took off 0 bases at V and 2 bases at J, with 14 bases between the two ends. Germline V CDR1 and CDR2: MGHRA, YSYEKL. The CDR3 has 17 residues. CDR3 sequence (DNA): TGCGCCAGCAGCCAAGATGAGGGAAGGCTTACTGGAAACACCATATATTTT. Amino acids: CASSQDEGRLTGNTIYF.

V and J are TRBV2 and TRBJ1-4; D remains ambiguous. Trimming left V 1 base short and J 1 base short, with 7 bases between. Germline CDR1 reads SNHLY; CDR2 reads FYNNEI. This CDR3 contains 15 residues. The CDR3 spells CASSEEERTNEKLFF. The CDR3, as DNA: TGTGCCAGCAGTGAAGAGGAGAGAACTAATGAAAAACTGTTTTTT.

The J gene is TRBJ1-3, the V gene TRBV9; D ambiguous. The germline gives CDR1 SGDLS, CDR2 YYNGEE. The CDR3 covers 14 residues. The V gene lost 3 bases and the J gene lost 2 bases, with 9 bases spanning the gap. CDR3 region: CASSARGTGNTIYF. In DNA form, the CDR3 reads TGTGCCAGCAGCGCCCGGGGTACTGGAAACACCATATATTTT. Full variable domain (rest looked up from reference TRBV9 and TRBJ1-3): DSGVTQTPKHLITATGQRVTLRCSPRSGDLSVYWYQQSLDQGLQFLIQYYNGEERAKGNILERFSAQQFPDLHSELNLSSLELGDSALYFCASSARGTGNTIYFGEGSWLTVV.

This clone showed up just once. The chain carries TRBV6-2 or TRBV6-3 and TRBJ2-7; weak D call: TRBD2 (6 bases). The CDR3 runs 13 residues. Trimming took 6 bases from V and 7 from J, leaving 16 bases between them. Germline CDR1 MNHEY, CDR2 SVGEGT. CDR3 sequence (DNA): TGTGCCAGCAGCCGGGACTTCCCTCGGGAGCAGTACGTC. Translating it yields CASSRDFPREQYV.